This T cell receptor beta chain was sequenced during a study of blood T cell repertoires in COVID-19. Background on the study: Acute and convalescent COVID-19 samples came from the United States, Italy and Spain. T cells, B-cell-depleted T cells, or PBMCs supplied cDNA or gDNA.

Methods used by the authors: Amplification of reference gene primers was used by the study to estimate nucleated cell counts. TCRdb keeps only in-frame clones here, not all; method: immunoSEQ multiplex PCR. V, J and clone size reflect that table, while D and trimming were determined from the DNA. The table records around 100,000 clones, more than 85% of them present only once. CDR1 SEHNR and CDR2 FQNEAQ come from the germline V gene (reference sequence). V lost 4 bases and J 4 bases, leaving 16 bases between the germline ends. The length of the CDR3 is 15 residues. This receptor was taken from a man in his late teens or twenties with acute or convalescent COVID-19. The rearrangement links TRBV7-9 to TRBJ1-1; D possibly corresponds to TRBD1 (6 bases). The sequencing sample was made of peripheral blood. For the CDR3, the DNA is TGTGCCAGCAGCTCGTTCTCTACAGGGCTCACTGAAGCTTTCTTT. Encoded protein: CASSSFSTGLTEAFF.